This entry lists 8 T cell receptor beta chains sequenced from one sample in a study of cytomegalovirus exposure and HLA in healthy donors. Vbeta (60) and Jbeta (13) primers were used in the PCR. Using immunoSEQ multiplex PCR, the repertoire was profiled, and TCRdb retains in-frame clones only, with some absent. Of about 150,000 clones in the sample, 82% were seen once. Sequenced sample: PBMCs. These receptor sequences come from a woman aged 45-60 years in good health and CMV-seropositive.

To note about this clone: The junction differs from germline at one of its ends, possibly a read error. The CDR3 reads CASQWSGGANGQFF. The CDR3 coding sequence is TGTGCCAGCCAGTGGAGCGGGGGGGCAAATGGGCAGTTCTTC. V and J are TRBV2 and TRBJ2-1; 10 nucleotides line up with TRBD2. This CDR3 region has 14 residues. The germline V gene encodes CDR1 SNHLY and CDR2 FYNNEI.

The chain links TRBV19 to TRBJ1-1; D call uncertain. The germline V gene has CDR1 LNHDA and CDR2 SQIVND (reference sequence). This CDR3 region has 14 residues. V was shortened by 6 bases and J by 1 base, with 12 bases between the two germline ends. The CDR3 loop is CASRMSLRNTEAFF. Written as DNA, the CDR3 is TGTGCCAGTAGGATGTCCCTGAGGAACACTGAAGCTTTCTTT.

CDR3 coding DNA: TGTGCCAGCAGTCTGACAGCGTCTCAAGAGACCCAGTACTTC. Amino acid sequence: CASSLTASQETQYF. This rearrangement joins TRBV6-6 to TRBJ2-5, with a weak D call TRBD1 (5 bases). V was cut by 5 bases and J by 2 bases, with 12 bases left in between. The CDR3 extends over 14 amino acids. CDR1 is MNHNY and CDR2 is SVGAGI in the germline V gene (reference sequence).

This chain joins TRBV10-3 and TRBJ2-6; D is unresolved. CDR1 ENHRY and CDR2 SYGVKD come from the germline V gene. The CDR3 extends over 14 amino acids. Trimming cost V 7 bases and J 4 bases, with 11 bases left between them. CDR3 sequence: CAIIGDGGANVLTF. The CDR3 DNA reads TGTGCCATCATAGGAGACGGGGGGGCCAACGTCCTGACTTTC.

The rearrangement links TRBV18 to TRBJ1-5; D uncertain. V was cut by 5 bases and J by 1 base, with 9 bases left in between. From germline, CDR1 is KGHSH and CDR2 LQKENI. The CDR3 totals 14 residues. For the CDR3, the DNA is TGTGCCAGCTCATCTCAGGTGAGCAATCAGCCCCAGCATTTT. Translated, it gives CASSSQVSNQPQHF. The full variable domain, rest sourced from reference TRBV18 and TRBJ1-5, is NAGVMQNPRHLVRRRGQEARLRCSPMKGHSHVYWYRQLPEEGLKFMVYLQKENIIDESGMPKERFSAEFPKEGPSILRIQQVVRGDSAAYFCASSSQVSNQPQHFGDGTRLSIL.

The rearrangement joins TRBV2 to TRBJ1-1; 10 bases are shared with TRBD1. With 4 bases clipped from V and 4 bases from J, the junction kept 9 bases outside the gene matches. CDR3 length: 16 amino acids. Germline V gives CDR1 SNHLY, CDR2 FYNNEI. The CDR3 sequence: CASSVGQGRLSTEAFF. As DNA, the CDR3 is TGTGCCAGCAGTGTGGGACAGGGGCGGCTGAGCACTGAAGCTTTCTTT.

V gene TRBV9 combines with J gene TRBJ2-1, with TRBD1 identical over 8 bases. The V and J ends lost 3 bases and 9 bases, in that order; junction bases with no gene match: 14. The germline V gene has CDR1 SGDLS and CDR2 YYNGEE. CDR3 length equals 16 residues. CDR3 DNA sequence: TGTGCCAGCAGCGCACTCCGACAGGGGTTTTCTAGTGAGCAGTTCTTC. Residues: CASSALRQGFSSEQFF.

The chain employs TRBV4-2 and TRBJ2-7; 11 nucleotides align to TRBD2. This CDR3 spans 15 amino acids. With V trimmed by 7 bases and J by 4 bases, 9 bases remained unmatched. Germline lookup yields CDR1 LGHNA and CDR2 YNFKEQ. CDR3 protein: CASNPVAGGGYEQYF. CDR3 DNA: TGTGCCAGCAACCCCGTAGCGGGAGGGGGGTACGAGCAGTACTTC.